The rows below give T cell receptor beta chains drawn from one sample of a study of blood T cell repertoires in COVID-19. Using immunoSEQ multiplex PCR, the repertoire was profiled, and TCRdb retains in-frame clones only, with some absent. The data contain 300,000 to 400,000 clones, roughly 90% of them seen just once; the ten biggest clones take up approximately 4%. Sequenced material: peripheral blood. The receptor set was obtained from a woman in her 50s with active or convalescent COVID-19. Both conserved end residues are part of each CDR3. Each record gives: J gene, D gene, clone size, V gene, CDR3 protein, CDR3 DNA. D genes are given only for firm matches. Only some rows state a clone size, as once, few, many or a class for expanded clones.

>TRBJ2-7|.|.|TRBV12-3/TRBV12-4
CASSLLGAGEQYF
TGTGCCAGCAGTTTGCTGGGGGCAGGCGAGCAGTACTTC
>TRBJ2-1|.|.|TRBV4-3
CASSQDVGAEQFF
TGCGCCAGCAGCCAAGATGTAGGGGCTGAGCAGTTCTTC
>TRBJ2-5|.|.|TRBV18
CASSPPSWETQYF
TGTGCCAGCTCACCACCTAGCTGGGAGACCCAGTACTTC
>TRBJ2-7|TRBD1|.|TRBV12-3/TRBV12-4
CASSRRDSQSQYF
TGTGCCAGCAGCCGCCGGGACAGCCAGAGTCAGTACTTC
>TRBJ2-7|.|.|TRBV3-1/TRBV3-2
CASSHRELYEQYF
TGTGCCAGCAGCCACCGGGAACTCTACGAGCAGTACTTC
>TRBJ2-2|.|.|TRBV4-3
CASSQDPTGGELFF
TGCGCCAGCAGCCAAGATCCAACCGGCGGGGAGCTGTTTTTT
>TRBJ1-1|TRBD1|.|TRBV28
CASSFRQGQGIEAFF
TGTGCCAGCAGTTTTCGCCAGGGACAGGGTATTGAAGCTTTCTTT
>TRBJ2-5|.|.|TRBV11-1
CASSLVTDPKTVTQYF
TGTGCCAGCAGCTTAGTGACAGACCCCAAAACTGTGACCCAGTACTTC
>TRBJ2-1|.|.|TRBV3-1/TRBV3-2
CASSQAGVGYNEQFF
TGTGCCAGCAGCCAAGCCGGAGTTGGGTACAATGAGCAGTTCTTC
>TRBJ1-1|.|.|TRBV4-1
CASSQEAALRQVAFF
TGCGCCAGCAGCCAAGAAGCTGCGCTCAGACAGGTAGCTTTCTTT
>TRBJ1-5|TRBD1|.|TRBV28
CASSPGTGGGNQPQHF
TGTGCCAGCAGCCCCGGGACAGGGGGGGGCAATCAGCCCCAGCATTTT
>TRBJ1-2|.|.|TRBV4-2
CASSRSGTTNYGYTF
TGTGCCAGCAGCCGTTCAGGGACTACTAACTATGGCTACACCTTC
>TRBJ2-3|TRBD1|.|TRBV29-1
CSVLGGQGRTDTQYF
TGCAGCGTCCTTGGGGGACAGGGCCGCACAGATACGCAGTATTTT
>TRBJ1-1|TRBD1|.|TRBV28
CASTGQGAGRGTEAFF
TGTGCCAGCACCGGACAGGGGGCAGGAAGAGGGACTGAAGCTTTCTTT
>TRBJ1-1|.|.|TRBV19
CASSISEDTEAFF
TGTGCCAGTAGTATATCAGAGGACACTGAAGCTTTCTTT
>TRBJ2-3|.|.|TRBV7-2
CASSYNLRGSTDTQYF
TGTGCCAGCAGCTACAACTTACGGGGGAGCACAGATACGCAGTATTTT
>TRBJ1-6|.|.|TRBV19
CASSIGGSLSSYNSPLHF
TGTGCCAGTAGTATTGGAGGTTCACTGAGCTCCTATAATTCACCCCTCCACTTT
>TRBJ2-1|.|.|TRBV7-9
CASSPAAGLYNEQFF
TGTGCCAGCAGCCCCGCGGCTGGTCTGTACAATGAGCAGTTCTTC
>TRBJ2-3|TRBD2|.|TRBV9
CASSVRTSPRYTQYF
TGTGCCAGCAGCGTGCGGACTAGTCCAAGGTACACGCAGTATTTT
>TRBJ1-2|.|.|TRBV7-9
CASSLSSVELYGYTF
TGTGCCAGCAGCTTGTCTTCCGTAGAGCTCTATGGCTACACCTTC
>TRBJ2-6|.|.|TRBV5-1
CASSLVLGIRPSGANVLTF
TGCGCCAGCAGCTTAGTGCTCGGTATTCGTCCCTCTGGGGCCAACGTCCTGACTTTC
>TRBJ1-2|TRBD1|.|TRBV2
CASRDWGTGDNYGYTF
TGTGCCAGCAGGGACTGGGGGACAGGGGATAACTATGGCTACACCTTC
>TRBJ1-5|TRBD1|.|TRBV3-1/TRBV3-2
CASSPKKTGDNQPQHF
TGTGCCAGCAGCCCAAAGAAAACAGGGGATAACCAGCCCCAGCATTTT
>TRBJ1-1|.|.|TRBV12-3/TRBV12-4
CASSPHNRSEAFF
TGTGCCAGCAGCCCTCATAACCGGTCTGAAGCTTTCTTT
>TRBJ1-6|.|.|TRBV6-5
CASSYSSLANSPLHF
TGTGCCAGCAGTTACTCCTCCCTCGCGAATTCACCCCTCCACTTT
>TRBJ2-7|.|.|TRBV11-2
CASRDSLFYEQYF
TGTGCCAGCAGAGATAGTCTCTTTTACGAGCAGTACTTC
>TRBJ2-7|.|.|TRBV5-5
CASSLVMSDYYEQYF
TGTGCCAGCAGCTTGGTTATGTCGGACTATTACGAGCAGTACTTC
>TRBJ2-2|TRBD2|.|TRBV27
CASSFDGSGKTNTGELFF
TGTGCCAGCAGTTTTGATGGTAGCGGGAAAACGAACACCGGGGAGCTGTTTTTT
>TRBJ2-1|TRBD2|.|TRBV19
CASSFLSGGSYNEQFF
TGTGCCAGTAGTTTCCTCTCGGGGGGCTCCTACAATGAGCAGTTCTTC
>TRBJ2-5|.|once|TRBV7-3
CASSLNLGARRETQYF
TGTGCCAGCAGCTTAAATCTCGGTGCCCGGAGAGAGACCCAGTACTTC
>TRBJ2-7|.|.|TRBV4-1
CASSLTGTASYEQYF
TGCGCCAGCAGCCTCACCGGGACTGCCTCCTACGAGCAGTACTTC
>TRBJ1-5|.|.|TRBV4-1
CASSHPGGGLEVGQPQHF
TGCGCCAGCAGCCATCCCGGTGGAGGGCTTGAGGTTGGTCAGCCCCAGCATTTT
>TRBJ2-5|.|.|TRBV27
CASSLRRSIQETQYF
TGTGCCAGCAGTTTGCGCCGCTCTATCCAAGAGACCCAGTACTTC
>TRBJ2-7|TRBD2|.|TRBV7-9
CASTTSGRAHEQYF
TGTGCCAGCACTACTAGCGGGAGGGCCCACGAGCAGTACTTC
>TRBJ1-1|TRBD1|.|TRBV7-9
CASSSGRTGPGQNTEAFF
TGTGCCAGCAGCTCCGGGAGGACAGGGCCGGGACAGAACACTGAAGCTTTCTTT
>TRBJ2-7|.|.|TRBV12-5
CASGLQGGEQYF
TGTGCTAGTGGTTTGCAGGGGGGCGAGCAGTACTTC
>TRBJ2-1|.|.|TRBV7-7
CASSLGPRQYNEQFF
TGTGCTAGCAGCTTAGGTCCCCGACAATACAATGAGCAGTTCTTC
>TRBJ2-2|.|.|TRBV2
CASRYYDTGELFF
TGTGCCAGCAGGTACTATGACACCGGGGAGCTGTTTTTT
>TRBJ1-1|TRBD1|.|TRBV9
CASSSTGVNTEAFF
TGTGCCAGCAGCTCAACAGGGGTTAACACTGAAGCTTTCTTT
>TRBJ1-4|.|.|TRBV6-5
CASSYGQRNEKLFF
TGTGCCAGCAGTTACGGGCAGAGAAATGAAAAACTGTTTTTT
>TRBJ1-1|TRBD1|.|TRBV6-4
CASSPGTENTEAFF
TGTGCCAGCAGTCCCGGGACAGAGAACACTGAAGCTTTCTTT
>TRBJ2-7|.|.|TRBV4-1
CASSARTSLYEQYF
TGCGCCAGCAGCGCCCGCACTAGCTTATACGAGCAGTACTTC
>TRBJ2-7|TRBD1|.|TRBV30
CAWSALDRAHEQYF
TGTGCCTGGAGTGCTCTGGACAGGGCCCACGAGCAGTACTTC
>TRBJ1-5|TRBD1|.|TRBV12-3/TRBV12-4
CASRQGFDQPQHF
TGTGCCAGTAGACAGGGGTTCGATCAGCCCCAGCATTTT
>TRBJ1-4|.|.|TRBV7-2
CASSWRGGATNEKLFF
TGTGCCAGCAGCTGGCGGGGGGGTGCAACTAATGAAAAACTGTTTTTT